This entry lists 10 T cell receptor beta chains sequenced from one sample in a study of control samples from healthy donors and cancer patients. Here immunoSEQ multiplex PCR was the method, and the copy in TCRdb shows in-frame clones only, minus some. The table shows about 180,000 clones, with roughly 90% occurring only once. The source material was blood. The receptors derive from a woman aged 45-60 years in good health.

This sequence joins TRBV10-3 and TRBJ1-2; D gene uncertain. CDR1 ENHRY and CDR2 SYGVKD come from the germline V gene. V lost 10 bases and J lost 4, with 13 bases in between. There are 12 residues in the CDR3. CDR3 region: CATTHQTYGYTF. CDR3 DNA: TGTGCCACCACACATCAAACCTATGGCTACACCTTC.

V is TRBV27 and J is TRBJ1-1; possible D gene TRBD1, 6 bases. Germline V gene sequence: CDR1 MNHEY, CDR2 SMNVEV (reference sequence). CDR3 length equals 14 residues. Trimming pared 5 bases from V and 4 bases from J, leaving 14 bases between. The CDR3 region is CASSSNRVITEAFF. DNA of the CDR3: TGTGCCAGCAGTAGTAACAGGGTTATCACTGAAGCTTTCTTT.

V gene TRBV10-3 combines with J gene TRBJ2-1, with a possible D match to TRBD1 (7 bases). Germline V gene sequence: CDR1 ENHRY, CDR2 SYGVKD. The CDR3 loop spans 16 amino acids. With 2 bases removed from V and 7 bases from J, the gap between germline ends came to 18 bases. The CDR3 loop reads CAISEPRGAGRNEQFF. The CDR3 DNA reads as TGTGCCATCAGTGAGCCCAGGGGGGCAGGGAGGAATGAGCAGTTCTTC.

This chain links TRBV12-3 or TRBV12-4 with TRBJ2-5; no firm D call. The ends were cut back, 5 bases at V and 2 bases at J, with 3 bases in the middle. The CDR3 consists of 11 residues. CDR3 in amino acids: CASSPQETQYF. For the CDR3, the DNA is TGTGCCAGCAGTCCGCAAGAGACCCAGTACTTC.

This clone was seen just once. The V call is TRBV29-1, the J call TRBJ2-1; D may correspond to TRBD1 or TRBD2 (5 bases each). Germline values: CDR1 SQVTM, CDR2 ANQGSEA. The CDR3 runs 12 residues. V was shortened by 1 base and J by 15 bases, with 16 bases between the two germline ends. The CDR3 nucleotides are TGCAGCGTTGAAGGAGGGACCCATGGCGGGTTCTTC. Its translation is CSVEGGTHGGFF.

The V and J genes are TRBV28 and TRBJ2-4; maybe TRBD1 (8 bases). This CDR3 has 15 amino acids. The V gene's germline CDR1 is MDHEN and CDR2 SYDVKM. Deletions cut 5 bases from V and 6 bases from J, with 17 bases between. The chain's CDR3 is CASSPSTGEGNIQYF. The CDR3 coding sequence is TGTGCCAGCAGTCCCTCGACAGGGGAGGGAAACATTCAGTACTTC.

This clone was observed a few times. V gene TRBV6-5 combines with J gene TRBJ2-7, with a tentative D call TRBD2 (6 bases). The CDR3 length is 14 residues. The germline CDR1 and CDR2 sequences are MNHEY and SVGAGI. Trimming cost V 6 bases and J 4 bases, with 16 bases left between them. The CDR3 sequence is CASSPGLGGYEQYF. The CDR3 region has the DNA TGTGCCAGCAGCCCCGGACTGGGAGGATACGAGCAGTACTTC.

The rearrangement links TRBV28 to TRBJ2-7, with D hard to call. Trimming removed 4 bases from V and 3 bases from J, with 4 bases in between. This CDR3 contains 11 residues. Germline V gene sequence: CDR1 MDHEN, CDR2 SYDVKM. The CDR3 region is CASSSGYEQYF. DNA of the CDR3: TGTGCCAGCAGTTCTGGCTACGAGCAGTACTTC. Together with reference TRBV28 and TRBJ2-7, the CDR3 gives the full variable domain: DVKVTQSSRYLVKRTGEKVFLECVQDMDHENMFWYRQDPGLGLRLIYFSYDVKMKEKGDIPEGYSVSREKKERFSLILESASTNQTSMYLCASSSGYEQYFGPGTRLTVT.

The chain carries TRBV4-1 and TRBJ2-5; maybe TRBD1 (5 bases). CDR1 is MGHRA and CDR2 is YSYEKL in the germline V gene. Trimming removed 2 bases from V and 4 bases from J, with 8 bases in between. This CDR3 has 13 residues. Here the CDR3 DNA reads TGCGCCAGCAGCCAATACAGGAGAGAGACCCAGTACTTC. Translation gives CASSQYRRETQYF.

This chain uses TRBV6-8 with TRBJ1-5, with D perhaps TRBD1 (6 bases). V dropped 4 bases and J dropped 6 bases, with 16 bases sitting between them. This CDR3 is built from 15 residues. CDR1 MNHGY and CDR2 SAAAGT come from the germline V gene. The CDR3 spells CASSSPRGGGQPQHF. The DNA for the CDR3 is TGTGCCAGCAGTTCCCCTAGAGGGGGGGGTCAGCCCCAGCATTTT.